A selection of T cell receptor beta chains follows, all from one sample in a study of blood T cells in healthy people across ages. TCRdb re-derived calls from the 5' RACE reads in MiXCR, one entry per CDR3 protein. The sample lists approximately 490,000 distinct CDR3 sequences; around 24% were seen once. The same specimen was also included in a second study, on T cells of mothers and their children.

Sequenced sample: blood. The source of these receptors is a boy younger than 18 in good health. CDR3s include the opening cysteine and the closing phenylalanine or tryptophan. The order of the fields is D gene, clone size, J gene, V gene, CDR3 protein, CDR3 DNA. D genes are given only for firm matches. Clone size appears in some rows only: once, few, many, or a class for an expanded clone.

TRBD2	NA	TRBJ2-3	TRBV20-1	CSARAGRGTDTQYF	TGCAGTGCTAGAGCCGGGAGGGGGACAGATACGCAGTATTTT
NA	NA	TRBJ2-2	TRBV24-1	CATQQANTGELFF	TGTGCCACACAACAGGCCAACACCGGGGAGCTGTTTTTT
TRBD2	few	TRBJ2-1	TRBV4-3	CASSQDRAGALEQFF	TGCGCCAGCAGCCAAGACCGAGCGGGGGCCCTCGAGCAGTTCTTC
NA	few	TRBJ1-2	TRBV12-3/TRBV12-4	CASSSGGVGYTF	TGTGCCAGCAGCTCGGGCGGGGTCGGCTACACCTTC
NA	NA	TRBJ1-3	TRBV28	CASQTPRGGNTIYF	TGTGCCAGTCAGACCCCCCGGGGCGGAAACACCATATATTTT
TRBD1	NA	TRBJ2-7	TRBV6-5	CASSYGGQGYEQYF	TGTGCCAGCAGTTACGGCGGACAGGGGTACGAGCAGTACTTC
NA	NA	TRBJ1-5	TRBV6-1	CASSEVGSSNQPQHF	TGTGCCAGCAGTGAAGTGGGCAGTAGCAATCAGCCCCAGCATTTT
TRBD2	NA	TRBJ2-7	TRBV14	CASSPIGTSRGHEQYF	TGTGCCAGCAGCCCCATCGGGACTAGCCGAGGCCACGAGCAGTACTTC
TRBD2	NA	TRBJ2-3	TRBV10-3	CAIRAGTSATDTQYF	TGTGCCATCAGGGCCGGGACTAGCGCCACAGATACGCAGTATTTT
NA	NA	TRBJ2-7	TRBV4-3	CASSQDEGQSYEQYF	TGCGCCAGCAGCCAAGATGAAGGACAGTCCTACGAGCAGTACTTC
NA	NA	TRBJ2-5	TRBV28	CASSFLLAGAFQETQYF	TGTGCCAGCAGTTTCCTCTTGGCAGGGGCCTTCCAAGAGACCCAGTACTTC
TRBD1	NA	TRBJ1-2	TRBV27	CASRRTGGYGYTF	TGTGCCAGCAGAAGGACAGGGGGTTATGGCTACACCTTC
TRBD1	NA	TRBJ2-7	TRBV29-1	CSAGTAKDEQYF	TGCAGCGCCGGGACAGCAAAGGACGAGCAGTACTTC
NA	NA	TRBJ2-7	TRBV4-3	CASSQGLTGRYEQYF	TGCGCCAGCAGCCAAGGATTGACAGGACGATACGAGCAGTACTTC
NA	NA	TRBJ1-4	TRBV4-3	CASSQDLAGGEVEKLFF	TGCGCCAGCAGCCAAGATCTTGCGGGGGGCGAGGTTGAAAAACTGTTTTTT
NA	NA	TRBJ2-2	TRBV12-3/TRBV12-4	CASSGFGSNTGELFF	TGTGCCAGCAGTGGGTTCGGGTCGAACACCGGGGAGCTGTTTTTT
NA	NA	TRBJ2-3	TRBV25-1	CASNGFSGASTDTQYF	TGTGCCAGCAATGGGTTTAGCGGAGCTAGCACAGATACGCAGTATTTT
NA	once	TRBJ2-3	TRBV7-2	CASSLWSSTDTQYF	TGTGCCAGCAGCTTATGGTCTAGCACAGATACGCAGTATTTT
TRBD2	NA	TRBJ2-5	TRBV2	CASSPTSGRGETQYF	TGTGCCAGCAGTCCTACTAGCGGGAGGGGAGAGACCCAGTACTTC
TRBD1	NA	TRBJ2-5	TRBV10-3	CAISDRVGEETQYF	TGTGCCATCAGCGACAGGGTAGGAGAGGAGACCCAGTACTTC
TRBD2	NA	TRBJ2-1	TRBV6-4	CASSDSGTSVGEQFF	TGTGCCAGCAGTGACTCGGGTACTAGCGTAGGTGAGCAGTTCTTC
NA	few	TRBJ2-1	TRBV7-9	CASSSGRVVYNEQFF	TGTGCCAGCAGCTCCGGAAGGGTGGTGTACAATGAGCAGTTCTTC
NA	few	TRBJ1-4	TRBV20-1	CSARPLRGSYEKLFF	TGCAGTGCTCGCCCGTTAAGGGGTTCATATGAAAAACTGTTTTTT
TRBD2	few	TRBJ2-7	TRBV20-1	CSGRGLSGIYEQYF	TGCAGTGGTCGGGGACTTAGCGGGATTTACGAGCAGTACTTC
NA	NA	TRBJ2-5	TRBV29-1	CSVEDQGREREQYF	TGCAGCGTTGAAGATCAAGGTCGGGAGAGGGAGCAGTACTTC
NA	NA	TRBJ1-5	TRBV28	CASSPVGPQPQHF	TGTGCCAGCAGTCCTGTGGGGCCTCAGCCCCAGCATTTT
TRBD1	many	TRBJ2-5	TRBV7-8	CASSLGRGRETQYF	TGTGCCAGCAGCTTAGGCAGGGGGAGAGAGACCCAGTACTTC
NA	NA	TRBJ2-1	TRBV28	CASRPRGHYNDDEQFF	TGTGCCAGCAGACCTCGGGGGCACTATAACGACGATGAGCAGTTCTTC
NA	NA	TRBJ2-5	TRBV20-1	CSARIYQETQYF	TGCAGTGCTAGAATCTACCAAGAGACCCAGTACTTC
NA	NA	TRBJ1-2	TRBV29-1	CSVESGTYGYTF	TGCAGCGTTGAATCCGGGACCTATGGCTACACCTTC
TRBD1	NA	TRBJ2-7	TRBV20-1	CSARSTTGGLSYEQYF	TGCAGTGCTAGATCCACTACAGGGGGTCTATCCTACGAGCAGTACTTC
TRBD1	few	TRBJ2-7	TRBV6-6	CASSYPRQGAGYEQYF	TGTGCCAGCAGTTACCCCAGACAGGGGGCGGGATACGAGCAGTACTTC
NA	few	TRBJ1-1	TRBV5-1	CASSWATYVNTEAFF	TGCGCCAGCAGCTGGGCGACCTACGTGAACACTGAAGCTTTCTTT
NA	NA	TRBJ2-5	TRBV28	CASSLWAGTLKETQYF	TGTGCCAGCAGTTTATGGGCCGGGACGCTTAAAGAGACCCAGTACTTC
NA	few	TRBJ1-1	TRBV6-6	CASSSPLRPEAFF	TGTGCCAGCAGTTCACCCCTGCGCCCTGAAGCTTTCTTT
NA	few	TRBJ2-1	TRBV28	CASSPLGVNEQFF	TGTGCCAGCAGTCCTCTCGGAGTCAATGAGCAGTTCTTC
TRBD2	few	TRBJ2-1	TRBV12-3/TRBV12-4	CASSSGLAVSEQFF	TGTGCCAGCAGCTCGGGACTAGCGGTTTCTGAGCAGTTCTTC
TRBD1	few	TRBJ1-2	TRBV10-3	CATGQGKGYTF	TGTGCCACCGGACAGGGGAAAGGCTACACCTTC
TRBD2	NA	TRBJ2-5	TRBV2	CASSEAIGVAGVTGTQYF	TGTGCCAGCAGTGAAGCGATCGGGGTAGCGGGGGTCACTGGGACCCAGTACTTC
TRBD1	NA	TRBJ1-1	TRBV7-2	CASSSGQGLLNTEAFF	TGTGCCAGCAGCTCCGGACAGGGGCTCCTGAACACTGAAGCTTTCTTT